Listed below are T cell receptor beta chains from one sample, sequenced in a study of CD8 T cells in Susac syndrome. In TCRdb, the immunoSEQ multiplex PCR reads were re-called with MiXCR into one record per CDR3 protein. The data contain under 200,000 distinct CDR3 sequences, roughly 94% of them singletons. Specimen: CD4+ T cells from PBMCs. The receptor source for this set is a human donor in good health. Each CDR3 is given with its conserved first and last residue. The order of the fields is J gene, clone size, D gene, V gene, CDR3 protein, CDR3 DNA. A D gene is named only where the DNA matches it firmly. For some rows the clone size is stated as once, few or many, or as a class when expanded; others skip it.

TRBJ1-2	once	NA	TRBV9	CASSVELQGNYGYTF	TGTGCCAGCAGCGTAGAGCTCCAGGGCAACTATGGCTACACCTTC
TRBJ2-4	NA	NA	TRBV30	CAWNKGQLAKNIQYF	TGTGCCTGGAACAAAGGCCAGCTAGCCAAAAACATTCAGTACTTC
TRBJ1-1	NA	NA	TRBV20-1	CSALPRPGTEAFF	TGCAGTGCCCTACCTCGCCCGGGAACTGAAGCTTTCTTT
TRBJ1-4	NA	NA	TRBV6-5	CASRTTRGSEKLFF	TGTGCCAGCAGAACTACCCGGGGTAGTGAAAAACTGTTTTTT
TRBJ1-2	NA	TRBD1	TRBV29-1	CSVPLGRTGNYGYTF	TGCAGCGTTCCACTTGGCCGGACAGGGAATTATGGCTACACCTTC
TRBJ2-5	NA	TRBD1	TRBV29-1	CSVEVRTGGWETQYF	TGCAGCGTTGAAGTGAGGACAGGGGGCTGGGAGACCCAGTACTTC
TRBJ1-2	NA	NA	TRBV14	CASSRSDSYGYTF	TGTGCCAGCAGCCGGTCAGATTCCTATGGCTACACCTTC
TRBJ2-1	NA	NA	TRBV5-4	CASSSTVNNEQFF	TGTGCCAGCAGCTCGACGGTAAACAATGAGCAGTTCTTC
TRBJ1-5	NA	NA	TRBV12-3/TRBV12-4	CASSYEGRNQPQHF	TGTGCCAGCTCCTATGAAGGTCGCAATCAGCCCCAGCATTTT
TRBJ2-7	once	NA	TRBV12-3/TRBV12-4	CASSLAEPYEQYF	TGTGCCAGCAGTTTGGCAGAGCCCTACGAGCAGTACTTC
TRBJ2-1	NA	TRBD2	TRBV6-2/TRBV6-3	CASSYTSGSSLEDEQFF	TGTGCCAGCAGCTATACTAGCGGGAGCAGCTTGGAGGATGAGCAGTTCTTC
TRBJ1-2	NA	NA	TRBV29-1	CSGAPGNGGYTF	TGCAGCGGTGCGCCAGGGAACGGTGGCTACACCTTC
TRBJ1-1	NA	NA	TRBV9	CASSSRTEQNTEAFF	TGTGCCAGCAGCTCCCGGACAGAGCAAAACACTGAAGCTTTCTTT
TRBJ2-2	NA	NA	TRBV6-6	CASRGTSTGELFF	TGTGCCAGTCGGGGGACGTCGACCGGGGAGCTGTTTTTT
TRBJ2-3	NA	NA	TRBV7-3	CASSPGQNTDTQYF	TGTGCCAGCAGCCCCGGACAGAACACAGATACGCAGTATTTT
TRBJ2-1	NA	NA	TRBV29-1	CSVRGYRADEQFF	TGCAGCGTGAGGGGATACAGGGCAGATGAGCAGTTCTTC
TRBJ2-5	NA	NA	TRBV7-9	CASSLEGLARQYF	TGTGCCAGCAGCTTAGAAGGACTCGCCCGTCAGTACTTC
TRBJ1-4	NA	TRBD1	TRBV20-1	CSARTGGADNEKLFF	TGCAGTGCCCGGACAGGGGGCGCCGATAATGAAAAACTGTTTTTT
TRBJ1-1	NA	NA	TRBV20-1	CSARKQGYLFTEAFF	TGCAGTGCTAGAAAACAGGGATATTTATTCACTGAAGCTTTCTTT
TRBJ1-2	NA	NA	TRBV7-2	CASSLVRDGYTF	TGTGCCAGCAGCTTAGTACGGGATGGCTACACCTTC
TRBJ1-2	NA	NA	TRBV27	CASSSPGGPGGYTF	TGTGCCAGCAGTTCCCCGGGGGGGCCCGGCGGCTACACCTTC
TRBJ2-1	NA	NA	TRBV9	CASSGGGGRQFF	TGTGCCAGCAGCGGAGGGGGAGGGCGGCAGTTCTTC
TRBJ2-5	NA	TRBD2	TRBV12-3/TRBV12-4	CASSLVGGRRETQYF	TGTGCCAGCAGCCTAGTGGGCGGGAGACGGGAGACCCAGTACTTC
TRBJ1-2	NA	NA	TRBV15	CATSREGGWNYGYTF	TGTGCCACCAGCAGAGAAGGGGGGTGGAACTATGGCTACACCTTC
TRBJ2-5	NA	TRBD2	TRBV20-1	CSASKSGGLGETQYF	TGCAGTGCTAGTAAAAGCGGGGGGCTGGGGGAGACCCAGTACTTC
TRBJ2-3	NA	TRBD1	TRBV7-9	CASSLTGSADTQYF	TGTGCCAGCAGCCTGACAGGGTCGGCAGATACGCAGTATTTT
TRBJ1-2	NA	TRBD1	TRBV29-1	CSVSGTGGFVHGYTF	TGCAGCGTATCCGGGACAGGGGGCTTTGTACATGGCTACACCTTC
TRBJ2-2	NA	NA	TRBV9	CASSVAQTGELFF	TGTGCCAGCAGCGTCGCCCAAACCGGGGAGCTGTTTTTT
TRBJ2-1	NA	TRBD1	TRBV2	CASSDGQGYEQFF	TGTGCCAGCAGTGATGGACAGGGGTATGAGCAGTTCTTC
TRBJ2-3	NA	TRBD1	TRBV28	CASRETRTGVDTQYF	TGTGCCAGCAGAGAAACCCGGACAGGGGTCGATACGCAGTATTTT
TRBJ2-7	NA	TRBD2	TRBV29-1	CSVEAGDPYEQYF	TGCAGCGTGGAAGCGGGGGACCCCTACGAGCAGTACTTC
TRBJ1-2	NA	TRBD1	TRBV7-2	CASSSGQGNYGYTF	TGTGCCAGCAGCTCGGGACAGGGGAACTATGGCTACACCTTC
TRBJ2-1	NA	NA	TRBV12-3/TRBV12-4	CASRRTIEQFF	TGTGCCAGCAGGAGAACGATTGAGCAGTTCTTC
TRBJ1-1	NA	NA	TRBV28	CASATGPNTEAFF	TGTGCCAGCGCAACAGGACCGAACACTGAAGCTTTCTTT
TRBJ1-2	NA	TRBD1	TRBV14	CASSPGQHGYTF	TGTGCCAGCAGCCCGGGACAGCATGGCTACACCTTC
TRBJ1-2	once	NA	TRBV7-9	CASSPVGEGYGYTF	TGTGCCAGCAGCCCTGTCGGGGAGGGCTATGGCTACACCTTC
TRBJ2-5	NA	TRBD2	TRBV20-1	CSTGVAGVETQYF	TGCAGTACCGGGGTAGCGGGAGTGGAGACCCAGTACTTC
TRBJ1-2	NA	TRBD1	TRBV19	CASVDRAIYGYTF	TGTGCCAGCGTAGACAGGGCAATCTATGGCTACACCTTC
TRBJ1-2	NA	TRBD1	TRBV20-1	CSATMGQGDGYTF	TGCAGTGCTACCATGGGACAGGGAGATGGCTACACCTTC
TRBJ1-3	NA	NA	TRBV7-2	CASSLSGNTIYF	TGTGCCAGCAGCTTAAGCGGAAACACCATATATTTT
TRBJ2-1	NA	NA	TRBV4-1	CASSQALPADEQFF	TGCGCCAGCAGCCAAGCCCTCCCGGCGGATGAGCAGTTCTTC
TRBJ1-6	NA	TRBD1	TRBV7-2	CASRKPGQNNSPLHF	TGTGCCAGCAGGAAACCGGGACAGAATAATTCACCCCTCCACTTT
TRBJ2-1	NA	NA	TRBV7-2	CASTWARTNNEQFF	TGTGCCAGCACCTGGGCCAGGACGAACAATGAGCAGTTCTTC
TRBJ2-1	NA	TRBD2	TRBV20-1	CSARVAGGTNEQFF	TGCAGTGCTAGAGTAGCGGGAGGCACGAATGAGCAGTTCTTC
TRBJ2-3	NA	NA	TRBV27	CARRQASGTDTQYF	TGTGCCAGAAGACAGGCGAGTGGTACAGATACGCAGTATTTT
TRBJ2-1	NA	NA	TRBV18	CASSEWMGNEQFF	TGTGCCAGCTCAGAGTGGATGGGTAATGAGCAGTTCTTC
TRBJ2-7	NA	NA	TRBV20-1	CSATTGSYEQYF	TGCAGTGCAACGACAGGCTCCTACGAGCAGTACTTC
TRBJ2-5	NA	NA	TRBV2	CASSVPTGETQYF	TGTGCCAGCAGTGTTCCAACGGGAGAGACCCAGTACTTC
TRBJ2-5	NA	TRBD2	TRBV3-1	CASSQDLFVAGGMETQYF	TGTGCCAGCAGCCAAGATCTATTCGTAGCGGGAGGAATGGAGACCCAGTACTTC
TRBJ2-3	NA	NA	TRBV5-1	CASTQQGSTDTQYF	TGCGCCAGCACCCAACAGGGAAGCACAGATACGCAGTATTTT
TRBJ1-5	NA	NA	TRBV7-2	CASSLAGGPNQPQHF	TGTGCCAGCAGCTTAGCGGGGGGCCCTAATCAGCCCCAGCATTTT
TRBJ1-1	NA	NA	TRBV29-1	CSVGFVGVRTEAFF	TGCAGCGTTGGATTTGTCGGAGTCAGAACTGAAGCTTTCTTT
TRBJ1-2	NA	TRBD1	TRBV6-1	CASSADRGADGYTF	TGTGCCAGCAGTGCTGACAGGGGAGCGGATGGCTACACCTTC
TRBJ2-1	NA	NA	TRBV29-1	CSVETLYNEQFF	TGCAGCGTTGAAACCCTTTACAATGAGCAGTTCTTC